This T cell receptor (beta chain) was retrieved from a study of tissue T cells after allogeneic stem cell transplantation. General study findings and limits: Shared clones across patients were few; motif clustering revealed tissue-specific shared signatures.

CDR3 length equals 13 residues. Per the germline V gene, CDR1 is NNHNN and CDR2 is SYGAGS (reference sequence). Trimming shortened V by 2 bases and J by 1 base, and 5 bases separated the two germline ends. Generated by immunoSEQ multiplex PCR, the TCRdb table keeps only in-frame clones and is missing some. This table holds 40,000 to 60,000 clones, around 69% found once. As for this clone: Its antigen is still unknown. Gene names and germline match the mouse. From the germline J gene comes the end of the CDR3, since the read stops 1 residue before it.

Input material: sorted cells pooled from one or two spleens. The sequence came from a pool of C57BL/6 mice in good health. This rearrangement joins TRBV13-2 to TRBJ2-5; D gene ambiguous. The sequenced part of the CDR3 DNA is TGTGCCAGCGGTGACTCAGACCAAGACACCCAGTAC. Translating it yields CASGDSDQDTQY. In full, the CDR3 reads CASGDSDQDTQYF.